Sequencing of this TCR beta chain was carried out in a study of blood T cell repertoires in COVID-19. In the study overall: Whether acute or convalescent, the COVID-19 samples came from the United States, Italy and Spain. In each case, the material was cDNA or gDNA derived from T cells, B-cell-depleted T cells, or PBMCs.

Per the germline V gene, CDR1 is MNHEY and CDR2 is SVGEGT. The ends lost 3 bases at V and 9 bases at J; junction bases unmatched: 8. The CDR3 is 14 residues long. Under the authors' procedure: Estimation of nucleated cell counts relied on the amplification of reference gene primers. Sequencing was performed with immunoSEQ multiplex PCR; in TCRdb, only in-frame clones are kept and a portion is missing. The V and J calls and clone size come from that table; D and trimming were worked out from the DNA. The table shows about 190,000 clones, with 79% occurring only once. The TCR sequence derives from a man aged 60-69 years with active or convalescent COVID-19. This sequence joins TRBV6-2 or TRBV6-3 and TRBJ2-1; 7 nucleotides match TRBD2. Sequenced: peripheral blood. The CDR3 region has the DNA TGTGCCAGCAGTTATAGGGCGGGAGCGGCTGAGCAGTTCTTC. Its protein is CASSYRAGAAEQFF.